The T cell receptor beta chain under discussion was sequenced for a study of shared clonotypes between healthy human individuals. Positive CCR7 selection of CD45RO-negative cells yielded the naive CD8 cells, and terminally differentiated effector memory CD45RA+ cells were excluded. Germline assignment: CDR1 MNHNY and CDR2 SVGAGI (reference sequence). The germline V and J ends were trimmed by 0 bases and 2 bases, with 10 bases remaining between them. The CDR3 has 15 amino acids. Data came from immunoSEQ multiplex PCR; TCRdb stores just in-frame clones and leaves some out. Of hundreds of thousands of clones in the sample, around 96% were seen once.

The sequencing input was naive CD8+ T cells sorted from blood. The chain employs TRBV6-6 and TRBJ1-1; D possibly corresponds to TRBD1 (5 bases). The TCR was taken from a woman in her twenties or thirties in good health. CDR3 sequence reads: CASSYSLQGNTEAFF. CDR3 bases: TGTGCCAGCAGTTACTCCCTTCAGGGTAACACTGAAGCTTTCTTT.